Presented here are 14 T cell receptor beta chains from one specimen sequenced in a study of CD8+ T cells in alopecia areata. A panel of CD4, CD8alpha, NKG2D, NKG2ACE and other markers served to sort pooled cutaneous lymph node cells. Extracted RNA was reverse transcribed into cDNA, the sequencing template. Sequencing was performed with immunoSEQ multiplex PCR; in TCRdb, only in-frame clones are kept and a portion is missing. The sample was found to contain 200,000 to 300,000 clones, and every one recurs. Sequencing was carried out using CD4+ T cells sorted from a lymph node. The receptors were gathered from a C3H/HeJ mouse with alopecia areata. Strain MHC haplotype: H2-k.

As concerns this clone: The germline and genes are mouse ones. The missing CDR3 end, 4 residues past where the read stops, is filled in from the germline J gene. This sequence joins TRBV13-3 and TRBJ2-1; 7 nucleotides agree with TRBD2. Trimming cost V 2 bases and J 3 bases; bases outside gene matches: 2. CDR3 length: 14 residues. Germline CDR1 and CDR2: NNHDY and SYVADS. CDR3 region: CASSEVGGYAEQFF. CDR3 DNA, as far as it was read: TGTGCCAGCAGTGAGGTGGGGGGCTATGCT.

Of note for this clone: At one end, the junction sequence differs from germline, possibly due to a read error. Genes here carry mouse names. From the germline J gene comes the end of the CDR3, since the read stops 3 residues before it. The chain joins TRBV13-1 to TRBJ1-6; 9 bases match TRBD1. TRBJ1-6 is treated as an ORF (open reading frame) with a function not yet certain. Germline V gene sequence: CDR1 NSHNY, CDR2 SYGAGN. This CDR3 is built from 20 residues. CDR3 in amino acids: CASGDGGTGRRFSYNSPLYF. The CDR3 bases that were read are TGTGCCAGCGGTGATGGGGGGACAGGGCGCCGCTTTTCCTATAATTCGCCC.

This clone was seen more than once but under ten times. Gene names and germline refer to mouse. The CDR3 loop reads CASSPGQGAIQDTQYF. The sequenced part of the CDR3 DNA is TGTGCCAGCAGCCCGGGACAGGGGGCGATCCAAGAC. The chain uses TRBV5 and TRBJ2-5, with 12 bases that match TRBD1. The observed sequence ends 4 residues before the CDR3 terminus, with the missing tail filled in from the germline J gene. V gave up 4 bases and J gave up 2 bases; unmatched junction bases: 4. CDR1 LGHNA and CDR2 YNLKQL come from the germline V gene (reference sequence). The CDR3 contains 16 residues.

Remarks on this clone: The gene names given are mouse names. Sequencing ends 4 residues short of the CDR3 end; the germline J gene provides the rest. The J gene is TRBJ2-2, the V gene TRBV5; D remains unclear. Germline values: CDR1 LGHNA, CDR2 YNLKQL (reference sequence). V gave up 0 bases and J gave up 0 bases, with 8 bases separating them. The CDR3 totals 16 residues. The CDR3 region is CASSQDSPANTGQLYF. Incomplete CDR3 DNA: TGTGCCAGCAGCCAAGATTCACCTGCAAACACCGGG.

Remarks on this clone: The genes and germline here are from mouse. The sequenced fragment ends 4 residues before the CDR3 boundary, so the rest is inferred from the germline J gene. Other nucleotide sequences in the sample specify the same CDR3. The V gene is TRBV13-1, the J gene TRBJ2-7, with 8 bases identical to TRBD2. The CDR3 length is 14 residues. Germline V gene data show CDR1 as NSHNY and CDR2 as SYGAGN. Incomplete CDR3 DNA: TGTGCCAGCAGTGATGGACTGGGGTCGTAT. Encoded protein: CASSDGLGSY. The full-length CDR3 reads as CASSDGLGSYEQYF.

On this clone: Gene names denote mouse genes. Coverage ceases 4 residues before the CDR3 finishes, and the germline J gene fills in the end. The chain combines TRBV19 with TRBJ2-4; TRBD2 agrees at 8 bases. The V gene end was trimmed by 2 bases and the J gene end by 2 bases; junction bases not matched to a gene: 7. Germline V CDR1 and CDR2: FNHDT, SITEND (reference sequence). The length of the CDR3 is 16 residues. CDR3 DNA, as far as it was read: TGTGCCAGCAGTATCCCTGGGGGGCTGATTCAAAAC. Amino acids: CASSIPGGLIQN. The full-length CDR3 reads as CASSIPGGLIQNTLYF.

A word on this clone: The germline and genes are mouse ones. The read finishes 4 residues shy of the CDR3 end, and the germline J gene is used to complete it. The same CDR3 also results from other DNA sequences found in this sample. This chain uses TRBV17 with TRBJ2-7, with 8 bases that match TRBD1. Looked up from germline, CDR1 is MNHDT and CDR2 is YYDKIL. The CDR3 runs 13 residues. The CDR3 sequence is CASSRQGADEQYF. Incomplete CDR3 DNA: TGTGCTAGCAGTAGACAGGGGGCGGAT.

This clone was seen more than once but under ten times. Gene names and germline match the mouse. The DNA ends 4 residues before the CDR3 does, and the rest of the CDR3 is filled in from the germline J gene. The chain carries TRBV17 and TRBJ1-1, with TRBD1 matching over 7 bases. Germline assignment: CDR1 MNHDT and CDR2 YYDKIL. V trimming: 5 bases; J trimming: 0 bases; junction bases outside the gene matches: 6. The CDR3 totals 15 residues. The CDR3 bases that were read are TGTGCTAGCAGTTCCCGGGGACAGACAAACACA. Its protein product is CASSSRGQTNT. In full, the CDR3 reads CASSSRGQTNTEVFF.

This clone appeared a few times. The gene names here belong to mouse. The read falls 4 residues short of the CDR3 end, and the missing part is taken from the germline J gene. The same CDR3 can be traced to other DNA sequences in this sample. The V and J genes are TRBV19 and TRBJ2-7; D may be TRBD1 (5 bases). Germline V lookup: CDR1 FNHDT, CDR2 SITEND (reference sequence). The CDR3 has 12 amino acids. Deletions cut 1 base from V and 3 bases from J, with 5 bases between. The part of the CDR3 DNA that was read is TGTGCCAGCAGTATAAGGGGCTAT. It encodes CASSIRGY. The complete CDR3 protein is CASSIRGYEQYF.

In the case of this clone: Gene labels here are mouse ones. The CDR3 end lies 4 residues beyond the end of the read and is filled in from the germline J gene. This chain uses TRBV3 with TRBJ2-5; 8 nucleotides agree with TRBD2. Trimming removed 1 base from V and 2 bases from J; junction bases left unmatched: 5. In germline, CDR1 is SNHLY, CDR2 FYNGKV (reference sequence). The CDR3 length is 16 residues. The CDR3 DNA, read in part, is TGTGCCAGCAGCTTAGTGGGCTGGGGGGCCCAAGAC. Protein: CASSLVGWGAQD. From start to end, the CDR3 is CASSLVGWGAQDTQYF.

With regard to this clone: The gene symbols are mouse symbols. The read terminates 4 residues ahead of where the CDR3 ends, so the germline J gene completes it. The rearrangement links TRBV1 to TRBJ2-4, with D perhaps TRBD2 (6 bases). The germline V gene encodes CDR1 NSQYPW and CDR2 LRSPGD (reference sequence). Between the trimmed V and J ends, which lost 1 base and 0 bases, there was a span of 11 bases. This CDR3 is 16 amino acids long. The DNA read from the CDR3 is TGCACCTGCAGTGCAGCCTCACTGGGTAGTCAAAAC. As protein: CTCSAASLGSQN. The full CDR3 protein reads CTCSAASLGSQNTLYF.

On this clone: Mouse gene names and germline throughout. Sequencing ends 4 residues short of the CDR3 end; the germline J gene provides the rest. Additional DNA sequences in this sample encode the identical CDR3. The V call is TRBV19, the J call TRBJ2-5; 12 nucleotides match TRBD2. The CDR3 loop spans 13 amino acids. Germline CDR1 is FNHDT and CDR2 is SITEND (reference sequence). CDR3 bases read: TGTGCCTCGACTGGGGGGGCGCGGGAC. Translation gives CASTGGARD. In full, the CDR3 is CASTGGARDTQYF.

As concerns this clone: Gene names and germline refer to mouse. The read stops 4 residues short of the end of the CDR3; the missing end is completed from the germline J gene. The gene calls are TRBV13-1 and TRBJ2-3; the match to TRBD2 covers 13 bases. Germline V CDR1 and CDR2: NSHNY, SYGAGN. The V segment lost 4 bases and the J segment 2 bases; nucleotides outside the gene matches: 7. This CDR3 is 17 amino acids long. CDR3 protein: CASSPGLGGRFAETLYF. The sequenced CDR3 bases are TGTGCCAGCAGTCCCGGACTGGGGGGGCGCTTTGCAGAA.

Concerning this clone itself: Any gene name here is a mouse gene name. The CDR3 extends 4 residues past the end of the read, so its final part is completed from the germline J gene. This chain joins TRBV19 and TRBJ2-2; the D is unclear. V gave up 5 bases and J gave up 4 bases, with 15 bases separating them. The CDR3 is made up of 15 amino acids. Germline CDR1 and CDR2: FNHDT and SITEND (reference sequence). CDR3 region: CASSPPQSFTGQLYF. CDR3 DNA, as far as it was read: TGTGCCAGCAGCCCCCCTCAGTCATTCACCGGG.